This TCR beta chain came from a study of T-cell memory formation after mild COVID-19. About the study: Largely donor-specific sequence clusters came from two donors.

Of note for this clonotype: Its target is unknown.

Sample barcodes and UMIs were carried by the TCR alpha and TCR beta cDNA libraries that 5'RACE generated with constant-segment primers. From the 5' RACE reads, TCRdb called clonotypes with MiXCR, one entry per CDR3 protein. Among about 210,000 distinct CDR3 sequences listed, 27% were seen once. V lost 0 bases to trimming and J lost 5 bases, with 19 bases between them. There are 17 residues in the CDR3. Germline CDR1 LGHDT, CDR2 YNNKEL (reference sequence). Findings of the study overall: Nothing showed for sure that second-wave clones peaking on day 37 were SARS-CoV-2 specific. Cross-reactive memory seemingly joined, as some responding clones were found in pre-infection memory.

Sequenced sample: PBMCs or a T cell subset sorted from them (not recorded which). The rearrangement links TRBV3-1 to TRBJ2-5, with TRBD1 as a possible D gene (6 bases). The source of this sequence is an adult woman who had mild COVID-19 (a few samples of this study predate the infection). Cell type and time point are not known. In nucleotides, the CDR3 is TGTGCCAGCAGCCAAGATGGCTTCCGGGACAACAGGGAGACCCAGTACTTC. Amino acid sequence: CASSQDGFRDNRETQYF.